A single sample is the source of the 13 T cell receptor beta chains below, sequenced in a study of OX40 agonist ivuxolimab in advanced cancers. Library preparation used the immunoSEQ multiplex PCR assay. TCRdb retrieved this table from immuneACCESS and kept in-frame rearrangements only. Not all clones are present; in checked studies, unresolved V genes account for under half, and no reason is known for the remainder. A total of some 140,000 clones appear in this sample, about nine tenths of them only once. The top ten clones comprise less than 1.1% of the sample. Here the sequenced sample was CD4+ or CD8+ T cells sorted from blood, taken in a trial of the OX40 agonist ivuxolimab. The receptors were gathered from an adult with an advanced solid tumor such as melanoma, head and neck, liver or kidney cancer.

This clone was observed a single time. The V gene is TRBV28, the J gene TRBJ2-3; D unresolved. The CDR3 extends over 16 amino acids. Trimming pared 4 bases from V and 2 bases from J, leaving 16 bases between. Germline loops: CDR1 MDHEN, CDR2 SYDVKM. The CDR3 region has the DNA TGTGCCAGCAGTTCCTCCGGCAGGCGAACCACAGATACGCAGTATTTT. It is translated as CASSSSGRRTTDTQYF. Filled out from reference TRBV28 and TRBJ2-3, the complete variable domain reads DVKVTQSSRYLVKRTGEKVFLECVQDMDHENMFWYRQDPGLGLRLIYFSYDVKMKEKGDIPEGYSVSREKKERFSLILESASTNQTSMYLCASSSSGRRTTDTQYFGPGTRLTVL.

The chain links TRBV5-1 to TRBJ1-2; a possible D gene is TRBD1 (6 bases). V lost 4 bases to trimming and J lost 0 bases, with 16 bases between them. Germline lookup yields CDR1 SGHRS and CDR2 YFSETQ. The CDR3 extends over 16 amino acids. CDR3 DNA: TGCGCCAGCAGCCGTGACGACAGGAGCACTAACTATGGCTACACCTTC. The encoded protein is CASSRDDRSTNYGYTF.

The rearrangement links TRBV7-9 to TRBJ2-1; TRBD1 aligns across 7 bases. CDR3 length: 14 residues. Germline-derived CDR1 and CDR2 are SEHNR and FQNEAQ (reference sequence). J gave up 12 bases and V 5 bases, and 13 bases lay outside the gene matches. The CDR3 DNA reads TGTGCCAGCAGCCGGCCTTACGGCCCAGGGGGGCAGTTCTTC. Amino acids: CASSRPYGPGGQFF.

This chain joins TRBV11-2 and TRBJ2-1, with 10 positions matching TRBD2. J lost 7 bases, V lost 1 base, and 10 bases had no gene match. From germline, CDR1 is SGHAT and CDR2 FQNNGV. The CDR3 spans 17 residues. CDR3 region: CASSLGASGRGWNEQFF. The CDR3 nucleotides read TGTGCCAGCAGCTTAGGGGCTAGCGGGAGAGGTTGGAATGAGCAGTTCTTC.

This clone was counted once. V gene TRBV7-3 combines with J gene TRBJ1-1, with TRBD1 as a possible D gene (5 bases). This CDR3 is built from 13 residues. V was clipped by 2 bases and J by 8 bases, with 12 bases between them. The germline gives CDR1 SGHTA, CDR2 FQGTGA. The CDR3 reads CASSLDRWGEAFF. CDR3 nucleotide sequence: TGTGCCAGCAGCTTAGACCGGTGGGGGGAAGCTTTCTTT.

The chain joins TRBV4-3 to TRBJ2-7; TRBD1 aligns across 8 bases. V dropped 4 bases and J dropped 3; count of bases not matched to a gene: 2. This CDR3 has 13 amino acids. Germline assignment: CDR1 LGHNA and CDR2 YSLEER. CDR3 bases: TGCGCCAGCAGCCGGACAGGGAACTACGAGCAGTACTTC. This encodes CASSRTGNYEQYF.

This chain connects TRBV9 to TRBJ2-7; D possibly corresponds to TRBD1 (5 bases). Germline lookup yields CDR1 SGDLS and CDR2 YYNGEE. The CDR3 loop spans 15 amino acids. Trimming removed 2 bases from V and 2 bases from J, with 14 bases in between. CDR3 residues: CASSVVGAGPYEQYF. CDR3 nucleotide sequence: TGTGCCAGCAGCGTCGTTGGGGCAGGTCCCTACGAGCAGTACTTC.

This rearrangement joins TRBV9 to TRBJ1-4, with no clear D. This CDR3 contains 14 residues. Between the trimmed V and J ends, which lost 4 bases and 5 bases, there was a span of 12 bases. Germline V gene lookup returns CDR1 SGDLS and CDR2 YYNGEE. The chain's CDR3 is CASSMSTINEKLFF. The CDR3 nucleotides are TGTGCCAGCAGCATGTCTACGATAAATGAAAAACTGTTTTTT.

This clone was seen a few times. The J gene is TRBJ1-2, the V gene TRBV20-1; no definite D call. Germline lookup yields CDR1 DFQATT and CDR2 SNEGSKA (reference sequence). The V end lost 6 bases, the J end lost 6 bases, and 8 bases lay between the germline ends. The CDR3 is 10 residues long. CDR3 nucleotide sequence: TGCAGTGCCCGGTCGGATGGCTACACCTTC. Translating it yields CSARSDGYTF.

The chain is built from TRBV19 and TRBJ2-7, with 10 bases matching TRBD2. The CDR3 runs to 16 residues. The ends lost 6 bases at V and 0 bases at J; junction bases unmatched: 8. In germline, CDR1 is LNHDA, CDR2 SQIVND (reference sequence). The CDR3 DNA reads TGTGCCAGTAGCCACTCCCCTAGCGGGAGCTCCTACGAGCAGTACTTC. This codes for CASSHSPSGSSYEQYF.

This clone was seen once. The chain has TRBV21-1 and TRBJ2-5; TRBD2 is the table's D call and was not checked against the DNA. TRBV21-1 is a pseudogene segment. This CDR3 has 16 residues. The CDR3 loop is CASSPRAGGLEETQYF. CDR3 in DNA: TGTGCCAGCAGCCCCAGAGCGGGGGGGCTAGAGGAGACCCAGTACTTC.

The gene calls are TRBV5-1 and TRBJ2-7; 7 bases align to TRBD1. V shed 1 base, J shed 3 bases, and the junction held 13 bases outside the gene matches. Germline V gene lookup returns CDR1 SGHRS and CDR2 YFSETQ. This CDR3 region has 17 residues. This CDR3 reads CASSLSSFPRQGYEQYF. Here the CDR3 DNA reads TGCGCCAGCAGCTTGAGCAGTTTTCCGCGACAGGGCTACGAGCAGTACTTC.

The chain employs TRBV6-8 and TRBJ2-3, with D unresolved. V lost 7 bases and J 0 bases, leaving 20 bases between the germline ends. The CDR3 has 17 amino acids. Germline V gene lookup returns CDR1 MNHGY and CDR2 SAAAGT. CDR3 sequence reads: CASKRPISGSSTDTQYF. The CDR3 coding sequence is TGTGCCAGCAAGCGACCTATTTCCGGGTCTAGCACAGATACGCAGTATTTT.